This TCR beta chain was sequenced during a study of blood T cell repertoires in COVID-19. For the study at large: Italy, Spain and the United States were the sources of the convalescent and acute COVID-19 samples. T cells, B-cell-depleted T cells, or PBMCs supplied cDNA or gDNA.

In the authors' methods: For nucleated cells, counts were estimated from reference gene primer amplification. Clones were read by immunoSEQ multiplex PCR, and TCRdb kept only the in-frame ones, dropping some. V, J and clone size are those of that table, while D and trimming were read from the DNA. This table has 130,000 or so clones, more than 75% appearing once. V was cut by 0 bases and J by 3 bases, with 15 bases left in between. This CDR3 region has 16 residues. Germline values: CDR1 LGHNA, CDR2 YNFKEQ. The sample taken for sequencing was peripheral blood. The gene calls are TRBV4-2 and TRBJ2-7, with a possible D match to TRBD2 (6 bases). The source of this sequence is a man between 60 and 75 years old with acute or convalescent COVID-19. CDR3 coding DNA: TGTGCCAGCAGCCAAGATCGGGCTAGCGCGCTCTACGAGCAGTACTTC. This codes for CASSQDRASALYEQYF.